These 24 T cell receptor beta chains came from one sample sequenced in a study of CD8 T cells in Susac syndrome. Reverse transcription of roughly 0.45 to 1 ug RNA was carried out with random hexamers. In TCRdb, the immunoSEQ multiplex PCR reads were re-called with MiXCR into one record per CDR3 protein. The sample holds about 210,000 distinct CDR3 sequences; 95% are singletons and the top ten take less than 0.095%. Sequencing used CD4+ T cells from PBMCs. These receptors were obtained from a human donor with multiple sclerosis.

This clonotype turned up a few times. This rearrangement joins TRBV6-5 to TRBJ2-5; D not resolved. The CDR3 is 12 residues long. V was shortened by 2 bases and J by 7 bases, with 8 bases between the two germline ends. Germline CDR1 MNHEY, CDR2 SVGAGI. The CDR3 region is CASSYIMGTQYF. Written as DNA, the CDR3 is TGTGCCAGCAGTTACATAATGGGGACCCAGTACTTC.

The V gene is TRBV20-1, the J gene TRBJ2-7; 7 bases match TRBD2. There are 14 residues in the CDR3. Per germline, CDR1 DFQATT and CDR2 SNEGSKA (reference sequence). Trimming cost V 0 bases and J 6 bases; bases outside gene matches: 8. In DNA form, the CDR3 reads TGCAGTGCTAGAGAGTCGCGGGAGCGAAGCGAGCAGTACTTC. It is translated as CSARESRERSEQYF.

The chain couples TRBV20-1 to TRBJ2-5, with 10 bases that match TRBD1. Germline V CDR1 and CDR2: DFQATT, SNEGSKA (reference sequence). The V gene end was trimmed by 6 bases and the J gene end by 3 bases; junction bases not matched to a gene: 10. This CDR3 region has 15 residues. Written as DNA, the CDR3 is TGCAGTGCCGTGGGGACAGGGGATCTTGAAGAGACCCAGTACTTC. It codes for CSAVGTGDLEETQYF.

This chain links TRBV29-1 with TRBJ1-2; tentatively, D is TRBD1 (5 bases). CDR3 size: 10 residues. V lost 7 bases and J 6 bases, leaving 9 bases between the germline ends. CDR1 is SQVTM and CDR2 is ANQGSEA in the germline V gene. This CDR3 reads CSADIDGYTF. The CDR3 DNA reads TGCAGCGCGGACATCGATGGCTACACCTTC.

The rearrangement uses TRBV5-1 and TRBJ1-3; D may be TRBD1 (5 bases). This CDR3 has 16 amino acids. V lost 0 bases, J lost 3 bases, and 13 bases lay in between. Germline assignment: CDR1 SGHRS and CDR2 YFSETQ. Here the CDR3 DNA reads TGCGCCAGCAGCTTGGAGATCAGGGTTGTTGGAAACACCATATATTTT. It specifies CASSLEIRVVGNTIYF. Filled out from reference TRBV5-1 and TRBJ1-3, the complete variable domain reads KAGVTQTPRYLIKTRGQQVTLSCSPISGHRSVSWYQQTPGQGLQFLFEYFSETQRNKGNFPGRFSGRQFSNSRSEMNVSTLELGDSALYLCASSLEIRVVGNTIYFGEGSWLTVV.

This chain uses TRBV3-1 with TRBJ2-5, with D possibly being TRBD1 (5 bases). The CDR3 is 13 residues long. With 3 bases removed from V and 0 bases from J, the gap between germline ends came to 5 bases. In germline, CDR1 is LGHDT, CDR2 YNNKEL (reference sequence). The CDR3 nucleotides read TGTGCCAGCAGCCAGGACAACCAAGAGACCCAGTACTTC. The encoded protein is CASSQDNQETQYF.

The CDR3 nucleotides read TGTGCCAGCAGTCCGACTCCGGGACAGGGAGCGGCCCAGCATTTT. It specifies CASSPTPGQGAAQHF. The rearrangement joins TRBV12-3 or TRBV12-4 to TRBJ1-5, with 9 bases fitting TRBD1. Germline trimming cut 5 bases from V and 11 bases from J; bases unmatched to any gene: 13. This CDR3 comprises 15 residues.

A word on this clonotype: One end of the junction does not line up with germline, which may come from a read error. The chain carries TRBV11-1 and TRBJ1-2; 8 bases fit TRBD1. The CDR3 contains 11 residues. Germline CDR1 is SGHAT and CDR2 is FQDESV (reference sequence). The CDR3 DNA reads TGTGCCAGCAGCCACCGGACAGGGTTACTCTTC. Translation gives CASSHRTGLLF.

The chain recombines TRBV4-1 with TRBJ1-1; tentatively, D is TRBD1 (6 bases). Germline V lookup: CDR1 MGHRA, CDR2 YSYEKL. Trimming cost V 7 bases and J 1 base, with 19 bases left between them. The CDR3 loop spans 16 amino acids. The CDR3 DNA sequence: TGCGCCAGCATCATGGGACCGGGACAAGGGAACACTGAAGCTTTCTTT. Amino acid sequence: CASIMGPGQGNTEAFF.

The gene calls are TRBV20-1 and TRBJ1-2, with D unresolved. Trimming pared 0 bases from V and 8 bases from J, leaving 10 bases between. The germline CDR1 and CDR2 sequences are DFQATT and SNEGSKA (reference sequence). CDR3 length: 12 amino acids. Here the CDR3 reads CSARDTVGGYTF. The CDR3, as DNA: TGCAGTGCTAGAGATACGGTAGGAGGCTACACCTTC.

The J gene is TRBJ2-6, the V gene TRBV18; D remains ambiguous. Germline V lookup: CDR1 KGHSH, CDR2 LQKENI. This CDR3 contains 13 residues. Trimming removed 4 bases from V and 0 bases from J, with 1 base in between. The chain's CDR3 is CASSHSGANVLTF. Written as DNA, the CDR3 is TGTGCCAGCTCACACTCTGGGGCCAACGTCCTGACTTTC.

The chain combines TRBV12-3 or TRBV12-4 with TRBJ1-2, with 9 bases lining up with TRBD1. Germline trimming cut 6 bases from V and 1 base from J; bases unmatched to any gene: 9. CDR3 length equals 16 residues. The CDR3 sequence is CASSSRGGQGNYGYTF. The CDR3 nucleotides are TGTGCCAGCAGCTCGAGGGGGGGACAGGGTAACTATGGCTACACCTTC.

The chain links TRBV9 to TRBJ1-5, with D tentatively TRBD1 (5 bases). The V gene's germline CDR1 is SGDLS and CDR2 YYNGEE. Trimming left V 0 bases short and J 4 bases short, with 11 bases between. This CDR3 is 15 amino acids long. The CDR3 loop reads CASSVEPGRNQPQHF. CDR3 sequence (DNA): TGTGCCAGCAGCGTAGAGCCAGGGAGGAATCAGCCCCAGCATTTT.

The chain joins TRBV2 to TRBJ2-2; D is ambiguous. CDR1 is SNHLY and CDR2 is FYNNEI in the germline V gene. This CDR3 has 13 amino acids. V was pared by 6 bases and J by 5 bases, with 10 bases between. CDR3 nucleotides: TGTGCCAGCAGCACATATGGTACCGGGGAGCTGTTTTTT. This sequence encodes CASSTYGTGELFF.

The chain carries TRBV5-1 and TRBJ2-4, with a possible D match to TRBD1 (5 bases). V lost 5 bases to trimming and J lost 3 bases, with 12 bases between them. The CDR3 runs 14 residues. CDR1 SGHRS and CDR2 YFSETQ come from the germline V gene. The CDR3 sequence: CASSRTFGKNIQYF. CDR3 nucleotide sequence: TGCGCCAGCAGTAGGACATTCGGCAAAAACATTCAGTACTTC.

The chain links TRBV29-1 to TRBJ2-2, with unresolved D. The CDR3 contains 13 residues. Germline loops: CDR1 SQVTM, CDR2 ANQGSEA. V was cut by 4 bases and J by 0 bases, with 6 bases left in between. The CDR3 DNA follows: TGCAGCGTTGCACAGACGAACACCGGGGAGCTGTTTTTT. Its protein product is CSVAQTNTGELFF.

The chain is built from TRBV20-1 and TRBJ2-7; D perhaps matches TRBD2 (5 bases). The V gene's germline CDR1 is DFQATT and CDR2 SNEGSKA (reference sequence). Trimming shortened V by 5 bases and J by 0 bases, and 8 bases separated the two germline ends. The CDR3 covers 12 residues. The chain's CDR3 is CSAASSSYEQYF. The CDR3 nucleotides read TGCAGTGCTGCTAGCAGCTCCTACGAGCAGTACTTC.

The chain employs TRBV29-1 and TRBJ2-5; 7 positions agree with TRBD1. After removal of 7 bases from V and 5 bases from J, the junction contained 16 bases not matched to a gene. Germline CDR1 reads SQVTM; CDR2 reads ANQGSEA. The CDR3 extends over 15 amino acids. The DNA of the CDR3 is TGCAGCGCGAACCTACTCCGGACAGGTGGGGAGACCCAGTACTTC. This codes for CSANLLRTGGETQYF.

V is TRBV5-1 and J is TRBJ1-1; D is unclear. The CDR3 loop spans 15 amino acids. Looked up from germline, CDR1 is SGHRS and CDR2 is YFSETQ. V was trimmed by 1 base and J by 0 bases, leaving 10 bases between them. The CDR3 loop is CASSLFAGMNTEAFF. The CDR3 DNA sequence: TGCGCCAGCAGCTTGTTCGCAGGCATGAACACTGAAGCTTTCTTT. The full variable domain, completed using reference TRBV5-1 and TRBJ1-1, is KAGVTQTPRYLIKTRGQQVTLSCSPISGHRSVSWYQQTPGQGLQFLFEYFSETQRNKGNFPGRFSGRQFSNSRSEMNVSTLELGDSALYLCASSLFAGMNTEAFFGQGTRLTVV.

CDR3: CSASDRANEQFF. The CDR3 DNA is TGCAGTGCCAGTGACAGGGCGAATGAGCAGTTCTTC. The chain links TRBV20-1 to TRBJ2-1, with 7 bases matching TRBD1. Germline V gene data show CDR1 as DFQATT and CDR2 as SNEGSKA (reference sequence). After removal of 6 bases from V and 7 bases from J, the junction contained 6 bases not matched to a gene. This CDR3 comprises 12 residues.

This chain connects TRBV19 to TRBJ1-5, with TRBD1 matching over 8 bases. The CDR3 totals 12 residues. V was pared by 10 bases and J by 6 bases, with 5 bases of the junction left unmatched. The germline V gene has CDR1 LNHDA and CDR2 SQIVND (reference sequence). CDR3 protein: CATDRGGQPQHF. CDR3 sequence (DNA): TGTGCCACCGACAGGGGAGGTCAGCCCCAGCATTTT.

The chain recombines TRBV29-1 with TRBJ2-3; no clear D gene. The CDR3 loop spans 12 amino acids. Looked up from germline, CDR1 is SQVTM and CDR2 is ANQGSEA. V was shortened by 4 bases and J by 6 bases, with 11 bases between the two germline ends. The CDR3 DNA reads TGCAGCGTTGTTCCGCCTAGGGATACGCAGTATTTT. As protein: CSVVPPRDTQYF.

The V and J genes are TRBV29-1 and TRBJ2-2; D unclear. With 3 bases removed from V and 2 bases from J, the gap between germline ends came to 7 bases. Germline-derived CDR1 and CDR2 are SQVTM and ANQGSEA. The length of the CDR3 is 13 residues. The CDR3 DNA sequence: TGCAGCGTTGACACAGACAACACCGGGGAGCTGTTTTTT. As protein: CSVDTDNTGELFF.

V gene TRBV28 combines with J gene TRBJ2-1, with 7 bases lining up with TRBD2. The V gene's germline CDR1 is MDHEN and CDR2 SYDVKM. Trimming cost V 7 bases and J 4 bases; bases outside gene matches: 10. This CDR3 has 15 amino acids. The CDR3 DNA reads as TGTGCCAGCACTAGCGGCCACGCCGCGTACAATGAGCAGTTCTTC. The encoded protein is CASTSGHAAYNEQFF.